The 30 T cell receptor beta chains listed next were all sequenced from one sample in a study of T cells in localized non-small cell lung cancer. The assay was immunoSEQ multiplex PCR, and TCRdb's table has in-frame clones only and misses some. The sample includes roughly 2,800 clones, about 25% seen only once; the top ten take about an eighth. The input for sequencing was lung tumor tissue, taken before any cancer treatment. These receptor sequences come from a man aged 35 to 69 with stage I squamous cell lung carcinoma.

The chain uses TRBV9 and TRBJ2-1; 8 bases fit TRBD2. V lost 0 bases to trimming and J lost 7 bases; unmatched junction nucleotides: 6. The CDR3 runs 15 residues. Germline V gives CDR1 SGDLS, CDR2 YYNGEE. In nucleotides, the CDR3 is TGTGCCAGCAGCGTAGCGGGGGGGCCGGAAAATGAGCAGTTCTTC. This codes for CASSVAGGPENEQFF.

The gene calls are TRBV1 and TRBJ2-5; no check of the table's D call, TRBD2, against the DNA was made. TRBV1 is marked as a pseudogene. The CDR3 is 13 residues long. CDR3 in amino acids: CASSQWRGETQYF. CDR3 sequence (DNA): TGCGCCAGCAGCCAATGGAGGGGTGAGACCCAGTACTTC.

This clone occurred once. This chain links TRBV18 with TRBJ1-3, with D unclear. The V end lost 3 bases, the J end lost 2 bases, and 17 bases lay between the germline ends. The V gene's germline CDR1 is KGHSH and CDR2 LQKENI. The CDR3 covers 17 residues. The CDR3 sequence: CASSPRQFTSAGNTIYF. CDR3 nucleotide sequence: TGTGCCAGCTCACCCCGGCAATTTACTAGCGCTGGAAACACCATATATTTT.

The sample holds a few counts of this clone. The chain employs TRBV11-3 and TRBJ2-7, with D hard to call. Trimming shortened V by 0 bases and J by 1 base, and 7 bases separated the two germline ends. The CDR3 loop spans 14 amino acids. Germline V lookup: CDR1 SGHNT, CDR2 YENEEA. CDR3 loop: CASSLDRQSYEQYF. The CDR3 nucleotides are TGTGCCAGCAGCTTAGACCGCCAATCCTACGAGCAGTACTTC.

J is TRBJ1-5 and V is TRBV28; D is ambiguous. V was shortened by 2 bases and J by 0 bases, with 2 bases between the two germline ends. Germline CDR1 is MDHEN and CDR2 is SYDVKM. This CDR3 is 13 amino acids long. CDR3 nucleotides: TGTGCCAGCAGTTTACATAGCAATCAGCCCCAGCATTTT. Protein: CASSLHSNQPQHF. The complete variable domain, with remaining parts taken from reference TRBV28 and TRBJ1-5, reads DVKVTQSSRYLVKRTGEKVFLECVQDMDHENMFWYRQDPGLGLRLIYFSYDVKMKEKGDIPEGYSVSREKKERFSLILESASTNQTSMYLCASSLHSNQPQHFGDGTRLSIL.

This chain joins TRBV11-3 and TRBJ2-6; the D is unclear. Germline lookup yields CDR1 SGHNT and CDR2 YENEEA. CDR3 length: 14 amino acids. V lost 3 bases to trimming and J lost 2 bases, with 5 bases between them. Here the CDR3 reads CASSLYTGANVLTF. CDR3 DNA: TGTGCCAGCAGCTTGTATACTGGGGCCAACGTCCTGACTTTC.

The V and J genes are TRBV5-1 and TRBJ2-2; TRBD1 aligns across 7 bases. V was clipped by 8 bases and J by 0 bases; unmatched bases: 7. The CDR3 sequence is 15 residues long. Germline CDR1 is SGHRS and CDR2 is YFSETQ. CDR3 region: CASSEDRPNTGELFF. In DNA, the CDR3 is TGCGCCAGTTCAGAGGACAGGCCGAACACCGGGGAGCTGTTTTTT.

This chain connects TRBV7-5 to TRBJ1-6; TRBD1 is the table's D call and was not checked against the DNA. TRBV7-5 is classified as a pseudogene. The CDR3 totals 14 residues. CDR3 DNA: TGTGCCAGCAGCTTGAAGGCTGGGCATTCACCCCTCCACTTT. Translation gives CASSLKAGHSPLHF.

There are a few counts of this clone. Mismatch with germline at one junction end may stem from a read error. The chain recombines TRBV6-7 with TRBJ2-7; D is unresolved. TRBV6-7 is designated an ORF whose function remains uncertain. The CDR3 covers 11 residues. In DNA, the CDR3 is TGTGCCACCAGTGATTTCTACGAGCAGTACTTC. It codes for CATSDFYEQYF.

By share, this clone ranks as medium-sized. V is TRBV6-8 and J is TRBJ1-4; D ambiguous. Germline lookup yields CDR1 MNHGY and CDR2 SAAAGT. The germline V and J ends were trimmed by 7 bases and 8 bases, with 26 bases remaining between them. The CDR3 spans 17 residues. The CDR3 DNA follows: TGTGCCAGCATGCCAGCTCTCGGACTGCCGGGAGGCGAAAAACTGTTTTTT. It is translated as CASMPALGLPGGEKLFF.

In this sample, this clone turned up a few times. The V gene is TRBV11-3, the J gene TRBJ1-4; D is undetermined. This CDR3 has 16 residues. V was clipped by 1 base and J by 7 bases, with 16 bases between them. Germline loops: CDR1 SGHNT, CDR2 YENEEA. In DNA, the CDR3 is TGTGCCAGCAGCTTAGTGCCCTGGGGAGATGGTGAAAAACTGTTTTTT. It encodes CASSLVPWGDGEKLFF.

This clone appeared a few times. The V and J genes are TRBV28 and TRBJ1-4; weak D call: TRBD1 (6 bases). Germline lookup yields CDR1 MDHEN and CDR2 SYDVKM. CDR3 size: 14 residues. Trimming left V 6 bases short and J 2 bases short, with 10 bases between. CDR3: CASRSGDTNEKLFF. The DNA for the CDR3 is TGTGCCAGCAGATCAGGGGACACTAATGAAAAACTGTTTTTT.

Sample share makes this clone medium-sized (0.01 to 0.1%). The chain combines TRBV7-7 with TRBJ1-1; TRBD1 is a possible D gene (5 bases). The CDR3 spans 15 residues. Deletions cut 6 bases from V and 1 base from J, with 15 bases between. Germline V gene data show CDR1 as SSHAT and CDR2 as FNYEAQ (reference sequence). The CDR3 reads CASSSSGTTNTEAFF. Written as DNA, the CDR3 is TGTGCCAGCAGTTCCTCCGGGACGACGAACACTGAAGCTTTCTTT.

This clone turned up a few times. The chain carries TRBV11-3 and TRBJ2-3; unclear D gene. Germline-derived CDR1 and CDR2 are SGHNT and YENEEA. The CDR3 runs to 16 residues. The V and J ends lost 2 bases and 2 bases respectively, with 14 bases between them. This CDR3 reads CASSLLVGQNTDTQYF. DNA of the CDR3: TGTGCCAGCAGCTTATTGGTAGGGCAGAACACAGATACGCAGTATTTT.

This clone was counted only a few times. The chain has TRBV5-1 and TRBJ2-5, with D tentatively TRBD2 (5 bases). The V end lost 3 bases, the J end lost 5 bases, and 14 bases lay between the germline ends. CDR1 and CDR2 from the germline V gene are SGHRS and YFSETQ. This CDR3 comprises 14 residues. The CDR3 sequence: CASSSGPTGETQYF. The DNA for the CDR3 is TGCGCCAGCAGCTCGGGTCCCACGGGGGAGACCCAGTACTTC.

This clone was seen only a few times. The V gene is TRBV19, the J gene TRBJ1-4; no clear D gene. CDR1 and CDR2 (germline): LNHDA, SQIVND (reference sequence). V lost 2 bases, J lost 8 bases, and 12 bases lay in between. This CDR3 has 14 amino acids. The CDR3 here is CASSIKGREEKLFF. CDR3 DNA: TGTGCCAGTAGTATAAAGGGAAGAGAAGAAAAACTGTTTTTT.

In its sample, this clone ranks as large. As DNA, the CDR3 is TGTGCCAGCGGCAAAGACAGGGCCTACAATGAGCAGTTCTTC. This gives the protein CASGKDRAYNEQFF. The V and J genes are TRBV14 and TRBJ2-1; 7 positions match TRBD1. V lost 8 bases to trimming and J lost 2 bases; unmatched junction nucleotides: 6. Germline CDR1 and CDR2: SGHDN and FVKESK. The CDR3 length is 14 residues.

V usage is TRBV29-1 and J usage is TRBJ1-1; tentative D call: TRBD1 (5 bases). Germline CDR1 reads SQVTM; CDR2 reads ANQGSEA. Trimming removed 4 bases from V and 4 bases from J, with 19 bases in between. The CDR3 totals 15 residues. CDR3 nucleotides: TGCAGCGTTGCTGCAGGTTGGGGGATGATCACTGAAGCTTTCTTT. This encodes CSVAAGWGMITEAFF.

This clone has more than one count but fewer than ten. The V and J genes are TRBV11-3 and TRBJ2-7; TRBD1 matches at 9 bases. V lost 1 base to trimming and J lost 4 bases; unmatched junction nucleotides: 17. The CDR3 is made up of 19 amino acids. Germline CDR1 and CDR2: SGHNT and YENEEA. CDR3 nucleotides: TGTGCCAGCAGCTTAGTAGGGGGGACAGGGAGGGTAACCGGGTACGAGCAGTACTTC. This translates into CASSLVGGTGRVTGYEQYF.

The rearrangement uses TRBV18 and TRBJ1-5; 7 bases fit TRBD1. Per the germline V gene, CDR1 is KGHSH and CDR2 is LQKENI. V was clipped by 3 bases and J by 5 bases; unmatched bases: 4. CDR3 length: 14 residues. CDR3 nucleotide sequence: TGTGCCAGCTCACCGCTCCAGGGGGATCAGCCCCAGCATTTT. Encoded protein: CASSPLQGDQPQHF.

The V call is TRBV6-8, the J call TRBJ1-1; TRBD1 matches 8 bases. J was trimmed by 8 bases and V by 5 bases; bases with no gene match: 13. The CDR3 runs to 15 residues. Germline assignment: CDR1 MNHGY and CDR2 SAAAGT. CDR3: CASSDDRGRFEEAFF. The CDR3 DNA is TGTGCCAGCAGTGATGACAGGGGCCGCTTTGAGGAAGCTTTCTTT.

The chain joins TRBV19 to TRBJ2-1; either TRBD1 or TRBD2 may fit D (5 bases each). Germline CDR1 is LNHDA and CDR2 is SQIVND (reference sequence). Deletions cut 5 bases from V and 4 bases from J, with 18 bases between. This CDR3 is 16 amino acids long. This CDR3 reads CASSEAGTLRYNEQFF. CDR3 coding DNA: TGTGCCAGTAGTGAGGCCGGGACCCTGAGGTACAATGAGCAGTTCTTC.

The table lists this clone with a few counts. The V gene is TRBV15, the J gene TRBJ1-6; D unresolved. The CDR3 is 16 residues long. The germline CDR1 and CDR2 sequences are LNHNV and YYDKDF (reference sequence). Trimming took off 3 bases at V and 1 base at J, with 10 bases between the two ends. This CDR3 is CATSRSQGSYNSPLHF. As DNA, the CDR3 is TGTGCCACCAGCAGGTCCCAAGGGTCCTATAATTCACCCCTCCACTTT.

This clone was observed once. The chain couples TRBV5-1 to TRBJ1-1; the match to TRBD1 covers 7 bases. Losses at the gene ends were 2 bases for V and 4 bases for J; bases not matched to a gene: 8. Germline V lookup: CDR1 SGHRS, CDR2 YFSETQ. The CDR3 has 15 amino acids. CDR3 loop: CASSFRQGGGTEAFF. CDR3 sequence (DNA): TGCGCCAGCAGCTTCAGACAGGGTGGTGGCACTGAAGCTTTCTTT.

This clone was found a few times. This rearrangement joins TRBV14 to TRBJ2-5; D unresolved. The CDR3 is made up of 13 amino acids. Trimming took off 3 bases at V and 5 bases at J, with 10 bases between the two ends. The germline V gene encodes CDR1 SGHDN and CDR2 FVKESK. CDR3 amino acids: CASSQPMGETQYF. The CDR3 DNA reads TGTGCCAGCAGCCAGCCCATGGGGGAGACCCAGTACTTC. Looking up the rest from reference TRBV14 and TRBJ2-5 gives the full variable domain: EAGVTQFPSHSVIEKGQTVTLRCDPISGHDNLYWYRRVMGKEIKFLLHFVKESKQDESGMPNNRFLAERTGGTYSTLKVQPAELEDSGVYFCASSQPMGETQYFGPGTRLLVL.

The rearrangement links TRBV14 to TRBJ2-3; no clear D. The CDR3 loop spans 12 amino acids. The ends were cut back, 1 base at V and 6 bases at J, with 5 bases in the middle. Germline CDR1 and CDR2: SGHDN and FVKESK. The CDR3 is CASSQVWDTQYF. The CDR3 DNA is TGTGCCAGCAGCCAAGTGTGGGATACGCAGTATTTT.

This clone was seen only once. Here the CDR3 reads CASSRTLTGTGTGELFF. The CDR3 DNA is TGCGCCAGCAGCCGAACACTCACCGGGACAGGTACCGGGGAGCTGTTTTTT. This chain links TRBV5-1 with TRBJ2-2, with TRBD1 matching 8 bases. The trim removed 4 bases at V and 5 bases at J, leaving 13 bases unmatched. The CDR3 is made up of 17 amino acids. Germline CDR1 is SGHRS and CDR2 is YFSETQ.

This chain connects TRBV29-1 to TRBJ1-1, with TRBD1 matching 9 bases. Per germline, CDR1 SQVTM and CDR2 ANQGSEA. With V trimmed by 4 bases and J by 5 bases, 11 bases remained unmatched. This CDR3 spans 15 amino acids. The CDR3 nucleotides are TGCAGCGTTGGAACGGACAGGGGAGGATTTACTGAAGCTTTCTTT. Translation: CSVGTDRGGFTEAFF.

The V and J genes are TRBV19 and TRBJ2-1; TRBD1 agrees at 9 bases. The CDR3 is 17 amino acids. CDR1 is LNHDA, CDR2 SQIVND, per germline (reference sequence). V shed 4 bases, J shed 3 bases, and the junction held 10 bases outside the gene matches. The CDR3 region has the DNA TGTGCCAGTAGTAGGGGCCCGGGACAGGGAAACTACAATGAGCAGTTCTTC. Translating it yields CASSRGPGQGNYNEQFF.

This clone was observed a few times. The rearrangement uses TRBV6-8 and TRBJ1-1; D ambiguous. In germline, CDR1 is MNHGY, CDR2 SAAAGT. Trimming stripped 8 bases from V and 5 bases from J, with 15 bases between. The CDR3 totals 13 residues. CDR3: CASGRLADTEAFF. The CDR3 DNA follows: TGTGCCAGCGGGAGACTTGCGGATACTGAAGCTTTCTTT.